This T cell receptor beta chain was profiled in a study of early T cells in non-severe SARS-CoV-2 infection. There are a few counts of this clonotype. In germline, CDR1 is DFQATT, CDR2 SNEGSKA (reference sequence). The CDR3 is 13 residues long. Trimming took 0 bases from V and 7 from J, leaving 11 bases between them. Each single cDNA molecule received a unique molecular identifier. One entry per CDR3 protein, called by TCRdb with MiXCR from the 5' RACE reads. The sample consists of about 69,000 distinct CDR3 sequences, 12% of them appearing once. The source is an adult who was a healthcare worker with PCR-confirmed SARS-CoV-2 infection or an uninfected control (not recorded which). This chain links TRBV20-1 with TRBJ2-3; no firm D call. The material sequenced was whole blood. DNA of the CDR3: TGCAGTGCTAGAGATAGAGCAGGAAATACGCAGTATTTT. This codes for CSARDRAGNTQYF.